The source of this T cell receptor (beta chain) is a study of T cell changes during pregnancy in multiple sclerosis. Data came from immunoSEQ multiplex PCR; TCRdb stores just in-frame clones and leaves some out. The sample lists roughly 59,000 clones; over 85% were seen once. This clone appeared a single time. V dropped 3 bases and J dropped 4 bases, with 8 bases sitting between them. Germline V gives CDR1 LNHDA, CDR2 SQIVND (reference sequence). The CDR3 contains 13 residues. The gene calls are TRBV19 and TRBJ2-3; D may be TRBD2 (5 bases). The TCR was taken from a female donor with multiple sclerosis, enrolled in a pregnancy study. This specimen was CD8+ T cells from peripheral blood mononuclear cells, taken in the second trimester of pregnancy. This CDR3 is CASSMMRADTQYF. CDR3 nucleotide sequence: TGTGCCAGTAGTATGATGAGGGCAGATACGCAGTATTTT.